These 9 T cell receptor beta chains originate from one sample sequenced in a study of T cells in Graves' hyperthyroidism and ophthalmopathy (dated 2019 in TCRdb). Library generation was performed with multiplex PCR. Sequencing used an Illumina HiSeq 2000. Amplification of TCR beta CDR3 regions was carried out from RNA transcripts. The TCR CDR3 was subjected to a first round of RT-PCR using the HTBI primer set and the Qiagen OneStep RT-PCR kit. In TCRdb, the public reads were trimmed at Q25 with fastp and aligned with MiXCR, with productive beta chains retained. Every distinct CDR3 protein forms one entry, paired with its most common genes and DNA. Recorded for this sample are around 580,000 distinct CDR3 sequences; under 60% of them occurred a single time. The ten most abundant clones make up approximately 7.5% of the sample. Sequencing was performed on peripheral blood or thyroid tissue (not recorded which). Receptors originate from a young woman with Graves' hyperthyroidism.

This clonotype was seen a few times. The chain links TRBV10-3 to TRBJ2-7; a weak D match, TRBD2 (5 bases). The V end lost 4 bases, the J end lost 6 bases, and 16 bases lay between the germline ends. Per the germline V gene, CDR1 is ENHRY and CDR2 is SYGVKD. This CDR3 has 14 amino acids. For the CDR3, the DNA is TGTGCCATCAGTGCTGGGGAGAGGCTGCTCGAGCAGTACTTC. Residues: CAISAGERLLEQYF.

This clonotype was detected once. This chain joins TRBV20-1 and TRBJ1-1; D possibly corresponds to TRBD1 (6 bases). There are 17 residues in the CDR3. CDR1 and CDR2 from the germline V gene are DFQATT and SNEGSKA (reference sequence). Trimming removed 0 bases at V and 3 bases at J, with 20 bases between. The CDR3 DNA sequence: TGCAGTGCTAGAGATCAGGGGCAGGGAGGCTTCGACACTGAAGCTTTCTTT. Translation: CSARDQGQGGFDTEAFF.

The chain joins TRBV20-1 to TRBJ1-1, with D perhaps TRBD1 (5 bases). The germline V gene encodes CDR1 DFQATT and CDR2 SNEGSKA (reference sequence). CDR3 length: 13 amino acids. V lost 6 bases to trimming and J lost 6 bases, with 17 bases between them. As DNA, the CDR3 is TGCAGTGCCAGTCATCGTGGGACGGCTGAAGCTTTCTTT. It encodes CSASHRGTAEAFF.

Many counts were recorded for this clonotype. This chain links TRBV11-3 with TRBJ1-1; D unclear. CDR1 and CDR2 from the germline V gene are SGHNT and YENEEA. V was cut by 5 bases and J by 0 bases, with 10 bases left in between. The CDR3 runs to 14 residues. CDR3 nucleotides: TGTGCCAGCAGCCGTACTAAATTGAACACTGAAGCTTTCTTT. This gives the protein CASSRTKLNTEAFF. Together with reference TRBV11-3 and TRBJ1-1, the CDR3 gives the full variable domain: EAGVVQSPRYKIIEKKQPVAFWCNPISGHNTLYWYLQNLGQGPELLIRYENEEAVDDSQLPKDRFSAERLKGVDSTLKIQPAELGDSAVYLCASSRTKLNTEAFFGQGTRLTVV.

This clonotype has ten or more counts. The chain employs TRBV20-1 and TRBJ2-2, with 13 bases that match TRBD2. V lost 3 bases and J lost 4; bases outside the gene matches: 5. The CDR3 is made up of 16 amino acids. Germline V gene lookup returns CDR1 DFQATT and CDR2 SNEGSKA (reference sequence). DNA of the CDR3: TGCAGTGCTAGGGAAGGGACTAGCGGGACCACCGGGGAGCTGTTTTTT. Encoded protein: CSAREGTSGTTGELFF.

This clonotype was detected many times. The J gene is TRBJ1-4, the V gene TRBV20-1, with 7 positions matching TRBD1. The CDR3 consists of 16 residues. Germline loops: CDR1 DFQATT, CDR2 SNEGSKA (reference sequence). V shed 2 bases and J 3 bases; nucleotides not matched to a gene: 9. The DNA for the CDR3 is TGCAGTGCTAGACCAGGGGGTTTCTTAGCTAATGAAAAACTGTTTTTT. Encoded protein: CSARPGGFLANEKLFF.

This clonotype was detected only a few times. The chain has TRBV7-2 and TRBJ2-7; 7 bases agree with TRBD2. The end of the DNA fits TRBJ2-1 better, so the J call may be wrong. The germline V gene encodes CDR1 SGHTA and CDR2 FQGNSA. CDR3 length equals 16 residues. The CDR3 here is CASSLSDGTIYNEQFF. In DNA form, the CDR3 reads TGTGCCAGCAGCCTATCGGACGGGACTATCTACAATGAGCAGTTCTTC.

This clonotype was seen at least ten times. This sequence joins TRBV4-1 and TRBJ1-5, with D unresolved. Per the germline V gene, CDR1 is MGHRA and CDR2 is YSYEKL. Deletions cut 6 bases from V and 6 bases from J, with 12 bases between. The CDR3 is 13 amino acids. CDR3 nucleotides: TGCGCCAGCAGTGACCTTGGTTCTCAGCCCCAGCATTTT. Its translation: CASSDLGSQPQHF.

At least ten counts were recorded for this clonotype. The rearrangement uses TRBV6-5 and TRBJ1-2; perhaps TRBD1 as D (6 bases). The CDR3 consists of 15 residues. The V and J ends lost 6 bases and 1 base respectively, with 15 bases between them. CDR1 is MNHEY, CDR2 SVGAGI, per germline. CDR3 DNA sequence: TGTGCCAGCAGAACACAGGGCAGATTTAACTATGGCTACACCTTC. Its translation is CASRTQGRFNYGYTF.